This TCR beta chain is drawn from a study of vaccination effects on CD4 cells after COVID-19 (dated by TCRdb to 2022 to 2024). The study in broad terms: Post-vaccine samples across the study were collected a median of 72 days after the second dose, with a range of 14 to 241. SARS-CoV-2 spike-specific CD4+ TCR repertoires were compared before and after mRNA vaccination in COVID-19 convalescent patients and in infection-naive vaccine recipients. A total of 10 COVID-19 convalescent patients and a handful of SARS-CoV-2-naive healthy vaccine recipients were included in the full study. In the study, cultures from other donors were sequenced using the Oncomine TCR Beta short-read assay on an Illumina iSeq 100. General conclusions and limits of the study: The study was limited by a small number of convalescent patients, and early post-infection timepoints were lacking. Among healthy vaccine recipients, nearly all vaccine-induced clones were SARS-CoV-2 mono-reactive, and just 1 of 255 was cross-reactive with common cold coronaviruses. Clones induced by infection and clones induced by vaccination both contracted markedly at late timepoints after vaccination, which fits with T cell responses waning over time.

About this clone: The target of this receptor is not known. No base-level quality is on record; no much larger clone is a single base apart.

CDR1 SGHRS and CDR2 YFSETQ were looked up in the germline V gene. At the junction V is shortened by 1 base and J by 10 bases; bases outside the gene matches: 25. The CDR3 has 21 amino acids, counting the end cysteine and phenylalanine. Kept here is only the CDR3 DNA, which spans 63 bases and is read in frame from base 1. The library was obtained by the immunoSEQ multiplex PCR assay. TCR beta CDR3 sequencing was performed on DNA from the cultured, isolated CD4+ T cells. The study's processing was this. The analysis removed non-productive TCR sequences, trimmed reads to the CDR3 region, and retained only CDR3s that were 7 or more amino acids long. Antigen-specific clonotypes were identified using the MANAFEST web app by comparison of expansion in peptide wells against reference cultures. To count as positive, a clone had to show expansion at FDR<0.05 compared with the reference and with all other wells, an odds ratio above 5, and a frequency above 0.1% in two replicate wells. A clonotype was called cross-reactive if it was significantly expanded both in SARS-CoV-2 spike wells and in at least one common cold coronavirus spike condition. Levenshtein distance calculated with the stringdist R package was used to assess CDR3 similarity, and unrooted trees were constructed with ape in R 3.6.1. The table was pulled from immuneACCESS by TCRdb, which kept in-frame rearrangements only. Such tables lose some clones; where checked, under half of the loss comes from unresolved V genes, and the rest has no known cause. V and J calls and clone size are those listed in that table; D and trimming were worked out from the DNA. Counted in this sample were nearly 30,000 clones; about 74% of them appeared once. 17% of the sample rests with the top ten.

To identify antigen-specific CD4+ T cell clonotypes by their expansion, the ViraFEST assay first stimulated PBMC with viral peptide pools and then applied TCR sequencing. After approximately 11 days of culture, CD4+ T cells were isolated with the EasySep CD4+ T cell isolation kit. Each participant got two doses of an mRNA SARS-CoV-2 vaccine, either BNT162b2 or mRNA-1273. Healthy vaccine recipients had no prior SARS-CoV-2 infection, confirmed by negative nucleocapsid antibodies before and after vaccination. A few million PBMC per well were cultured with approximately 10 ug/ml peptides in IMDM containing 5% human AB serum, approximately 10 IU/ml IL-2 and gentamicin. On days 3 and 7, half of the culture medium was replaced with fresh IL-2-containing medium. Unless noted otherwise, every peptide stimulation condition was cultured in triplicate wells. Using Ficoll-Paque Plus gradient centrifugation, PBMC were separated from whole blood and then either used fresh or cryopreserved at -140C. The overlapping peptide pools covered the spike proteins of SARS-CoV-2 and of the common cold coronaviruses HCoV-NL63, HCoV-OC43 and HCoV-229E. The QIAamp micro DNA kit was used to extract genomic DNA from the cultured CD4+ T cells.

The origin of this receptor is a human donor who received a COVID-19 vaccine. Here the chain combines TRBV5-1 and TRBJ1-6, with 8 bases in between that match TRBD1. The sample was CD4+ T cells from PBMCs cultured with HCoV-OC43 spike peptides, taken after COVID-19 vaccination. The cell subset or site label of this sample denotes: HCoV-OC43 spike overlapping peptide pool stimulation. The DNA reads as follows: TGCGCCAGCAGCTTGAACCGATCCGGGACAGGTTTTTTCGGTCGGGGGTCACCCCTCCACTTT. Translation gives CASSLNRSGTGFFGRGSPLHF.